The present entry profiles one TCR beta chain with its context. This entry is derived from a study of blood T cell repertoires in COVID-19. Study as a whole: T cells, B-cell-depleted T cells, or PBMCs supplied cDNA or gDNA.

Germline assignment: CDR1 MNHNY and CDR2 SVGAGI (reference sequence). V gave up 7 bases and J gave up 9 bases, with 19 bases separating them. The CDR3 runs 14 residues. Authors' data handling: Reference gene primer amplification yielded estimated nucleated cell counts. TCRdb's table, derived via immunoSEQ multiplex PCR, lists solely in-frame clones and lacks some. D and trimming come from the DNA, and the V and J calls and clone size come from that table. The profile shows 160,000 or so clones, about 90% of them singletons. Individuals drawn from under 30 US areas were about 18 to 90 years old. Participant reports of clinical history set cohort assignment.

Sequencing used PBMCs or T cells enriched from blood (not recorded which). This chain joins TRBV6-6 and TRBJ1-5; D possibly corresponds to TRBD1 (5 bases). The sequence was obtained from a human donor with acute COVID-19. The donor label of this sample is uncertain. CDR3 sequence reads: CASTPGTLDRPQHF. In nucleotides, the CDR3 is TGTGCCAGCACTCCCGGGACTCTCGATCGGCCCCAGCATTTT.